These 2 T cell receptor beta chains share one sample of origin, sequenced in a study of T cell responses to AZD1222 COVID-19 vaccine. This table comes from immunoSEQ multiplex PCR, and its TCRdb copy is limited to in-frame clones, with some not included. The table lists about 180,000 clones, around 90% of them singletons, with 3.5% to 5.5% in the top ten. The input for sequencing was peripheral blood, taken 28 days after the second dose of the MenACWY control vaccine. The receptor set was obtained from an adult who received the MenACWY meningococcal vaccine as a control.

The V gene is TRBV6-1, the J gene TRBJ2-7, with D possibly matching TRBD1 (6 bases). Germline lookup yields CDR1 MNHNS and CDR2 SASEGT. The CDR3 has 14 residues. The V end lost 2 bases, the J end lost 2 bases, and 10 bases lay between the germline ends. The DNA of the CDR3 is TGTGCCAGCAGTGAACGGACAGCCACCTACGAGCAGTACTTC. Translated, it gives CASSERTATYEQYF.

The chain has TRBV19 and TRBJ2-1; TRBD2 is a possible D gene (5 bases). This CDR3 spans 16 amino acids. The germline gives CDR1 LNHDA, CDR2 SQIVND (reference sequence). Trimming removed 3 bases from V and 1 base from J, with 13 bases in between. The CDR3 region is CASSMISGRSYNEQFF. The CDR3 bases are TGTGCCAGTAGTATGATAAGCGGCAGGTCCTACAATGAGCAGTTCTTC.